This T cell receptor (beta chain) was sequenced during a study of blood T cell repertoires in COVID-19. Looking at the study overall: Samples of COVID-19 (acute and convalescent) were obtained from the United States, Italy and Spain. Sample material is recorded as cDNA or gDNA derived from T cells, B-cell-depleted T cells, or PBMCs.

As originally analysed: Estimates of nucleated cell counts were drawn from the amplification of reference gene primers. The method was immunoSEQ multiplex PCR; TCRdb's version includes in-frame clones alone and lacks a portion of them. V and J calls and clone size follow that table, whereas D and trimming were derived from the DNA. The sample includes hundreds of thousands of clones, approximately 90% seen only once; the top ten take 0.8% to 0.85%. The length of the CDR3 is 14 residues. Germline CDR1 reads LNHDA; CDR2 reads SQIVND (reference sequence). Deletions cut 4 bases from V and 1 base from J, with 11 bases between.

This sequence joins TRBV19 and TRBJ2-7; tentatively, D is TRBD1 (5 bases). The sequence came from a man aged 18 to 29 with COVID-19, enrolled during active disease. The sample comprised peripheral blood. CDR3 bases: TGTGCCAGTAGTAGGGGCCTGTTTTCCTACGAGCAGTACTTC. Translating it yields CASSRGLFSYEQYF.